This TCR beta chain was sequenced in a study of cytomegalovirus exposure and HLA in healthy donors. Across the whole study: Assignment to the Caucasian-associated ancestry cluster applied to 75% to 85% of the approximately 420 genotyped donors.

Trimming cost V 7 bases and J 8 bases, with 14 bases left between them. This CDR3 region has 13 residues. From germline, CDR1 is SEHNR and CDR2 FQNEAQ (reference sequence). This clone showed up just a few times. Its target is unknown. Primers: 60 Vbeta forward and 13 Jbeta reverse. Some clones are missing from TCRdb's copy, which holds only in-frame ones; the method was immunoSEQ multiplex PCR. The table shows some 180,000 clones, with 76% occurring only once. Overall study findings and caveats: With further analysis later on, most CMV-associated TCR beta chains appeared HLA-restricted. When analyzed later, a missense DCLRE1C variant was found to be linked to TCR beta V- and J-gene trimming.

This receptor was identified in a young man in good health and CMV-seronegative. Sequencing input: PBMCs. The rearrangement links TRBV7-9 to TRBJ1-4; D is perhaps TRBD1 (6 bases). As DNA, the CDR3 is TGTGCCAGCATGAAGGCAGGGGAGGAAAAACTGTTTTTT. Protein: CASMKAGEEKLFF.